The T cell receptor beta chain under discussion was sequenced for a study of CD8 T cells in ankylosing spondylitis. Points from the study as a whole: Some motif variants had been reported before (in reactive arthritis synovial fluid and blood). One TCR beta motif, made up of several highly homologous variants, appeared characteristic of ankylosing spondylitis blood. Reportedly, matched ankylosing spondylitis synovial fluid was significantly enriched for disease-linked clones.

TCRdb independently ran MiXCR on the 5' RACE reads; one entry per CDR3 protein. The data show 210,000 or so distinct CDR3 sequences, 20% to 30% seen once. Trimming took off 6 bases at V and 7 bases at J, with 24 bases between the two ends. The CDR3 is made up of 16 amino acids. The table lists this clonotype with many counts. Its target is unknown. The TCR comes from a male donor with ankylosing spondylitis or in good health (not recorded which). The V and J genes are TRBV12-3 or TRBV12-4 and TRBJ1-1; tentative D call: TRBD1 (5 bases). Sample: blood, either unsorted or a sorted T cell fraction (not recorded which). The DNA for the CDR3 is TGTGCCAGCAGCCAGGGCCCGCCGGGTGTTGGTCATGAAGCTTTCTTT. Amino acids: CASSQGPPGVGHEAFF.